The 13 T cell receptor beta chains presented below share a single source sample, sequenced in a study of blood T cell repertoires in COVID-19. Assay used: immunoSEQ multiplex PCR; TCRdb lists only in-frame clones, some missing. The sample records approximately 380,000 clones, about 85% being singletons. The sample taken for sequencing was peripheral blood. Receptors were obtained from a woman between 18 and 30 years old with acute or convalescent COVID-19.

This chain connects TRBV3-1 (or the pseudogene TRBV3-2) to TRBJ2-2, with TRBD1 matching over 7 bases. Per germline, CDR1 LGHDT and CDR2 YNNKEL (reference sequence). This CDR3 spans 14 amino acids. J was trimmed by 1 base and V by 4 bases; bases with no gene match: 0. This CDR3 reads CASSRQGNTGELFF. The DNA for the CDR3 is TGTGCCAGCAGCCGACAGGGGAACACCGGGGAGCTGTTTTTT.

This sequence joins TRBV29-1 and TRBJ2-2, with 7 bases aligning to TRBD2. The CDR3 sequence is 15 residues long. Per germline, CDR1 SQVTM and CDR2 ANQGSEA. Unmatched junction bases numbered 10, after V lost 5 bases and J lost 4 bases. The CDR3, as DNA: TGCAGCGTTATGGGGCGGGAGACGAGCACCGGGGAGCTGTTTTTT. Residues: CSVMGRETSTGELFF.

CDR3 sequence (DNA): TGTGCCTGGAGTGCGGGACGGGGGAATGAAAAACTGTTTTTT. Translated: CAWSAGRGNEKLFF. The chain couples TRBV30 to TRBJ1-4, with D possibly matching TRBD1 (5 bases). The V gene lost 1 base and the J gene lost 5 bases, with 11 bases spanning the gap. The V gene's germline CDR1 is GTSNPN and CDR2 SVGIG (reference sequence). This CDR3 is built from 14 residues.

The chain carries TRBV6-4 and TRBJ2-7; 8 bases are a match to TRBD1. Per germline, CDR1 MRHNA and CDR2 SNTAGT. The CDR3 runs to 16 residues. V lost 7 bases to trimming and J lost 4 bases; unmatched junction nucleotides: 15. The DNA of the CDR3 is TGTGCCAGCACTAATCGACAGGGGCCCAACCGTTACGAGCAGTACTTC. It specifies CASTNRQGPNRYEQYF.

The chain links TRBV19 to TRBJ2-3; D call uncertain. CDR1 and CDR2 (germline): LNHDA, SQIVND (reference sequence). The CDR3 loop spans 15 amino acids. Deletions cut 6 bases from V and 2 bases from J, with 15 bases between. The CDR3 DNA reads as TGTGCCAGTAGCCCTTTGAGGCTAGACACAGATACGCAGTATTTT. This encodes CASSPLRLDTDTQYF.

The chain employs TRBV30 and TRBJ2-4, with D possibly matching TRBD2 (6 bases). V dropped 8 bases and J dropped 0 bases, with 11 bases sitting between them. The germline V gene encodes CDR1 GTSNPN and CDR2 SVGIG (reference sequence). The CDR3 has 13 amino acids. CDR3 amino acids: CALEGVAKNIQYF. CDR3 bases: TGTGCCCTGGAGGGTGTAGCCAAAAACATTCAGTACTTC.

This sequence joins TRBV27 and TRBJ2-7, with 8 bases aligning to TRBD1. The germline V gene has CDR1 MNHEY and CDR2 SMNVEV (reference sequence). After removal of 3 bases from V and 6 bases from J, the junction contained 4 bases not matched to a gene. The CDR3 is 13 residues long. The CDR3 nucleotides read TGTGCCAGCAGTTTGACAGGGGCATCCGAGCAGTACTTC. Translation gives CASSLTGASEQYF.

The chain recombines TRBV19 with TRBJ2-7, with TRBD1 as a possible D gene (6 bases). This CDR3 region has 13 residues. Trimming cost V 5 bases and J 8 bases, with 16 bases left between them. Germline V CDR1 and CDR2: LNHDA, SQIVND (reference sequence). The CDR3 loop is CASSVGTSFKQYF. CDR3 nucleotide sequence: TGTGCCAGTAGTGTCGGGACAAGTTTTAAGCAGTACTTC.

The V and J genes are TRBV19 and TRBJ1-4; 8 bases agree with TRBD1. V was pared by 4 bases and J by 7 bases, with 5 bases of the junction left unmatched. The CDR3 extends over 14 amino acids. Germline V gives CDR1 LNHDA, CDR2 SQIVND (reference sequence). The DNA of the CDR3 is TGTGCCAGTAGTAAGGACAGGGACGGTGAAAAACTGTTTTTT. Its protein is CASSKDRDGEKLFF.

CDR3 loop: CASSLGGQPLKEKLFF. In DNA, the CDR3 is TGTGCCAGCAGCTTAGGGGGACAGCCTCTGAAAGAAAAACTGTTTTTT. This chain joins TRBV13 and TRBJ1-4, with 7 bases aligning to TRBD1. Germline values: CDR1 PRHDT, CDR2 FYEKMQ (reference sequence). The J segment lost 8 bases and the V segment lost 0 bases, leaving 9 bases of the junction unmatched. The CDR3 runs to 16 residues.

The rearrangement uses TRBV2 and TRBJ2-1; D is possibly TRBD2 (7 bases). The germline CDR1 and CDR2 sequences are SNHLY and FYNNEI. The CDR3 spans 16 residues. The ends were cut back, 5 bases at V and 5 bases at J, with 19 bases in the middle. The DNA for the CDR3 is TGTGCCAGCAGTCCCTTAGGGGGGGTGAAAAACAATGAGCAGTTCTTC. Translated, it gives CASSPLGGVKNNEQFF.

The rearrangement joins TRBV5-1 to TRBJ1-6; D gene unclear. Germline CDR1 reads SGHRS; CDR2 reads YFSETQ. The CDR3 runs to 15 residues. The ends were cut back, 4 bases at V and 7 bases at J, with 15 bases in the middle. DNA of the CDR3: TGCGCCAGCAGCCCCGACATCCGGTCCAATTCACCCCTCCACTTT. The encoded protein is CASSPDIRSNSPLHF.

The rearrangement joins TRBV10-2 to TRBJ2-3; possible D gene TRBD2, 5 bases. V was pared by 3 bases and J by 0 bases, with 7 bases between. This CDR3 comprises 14 residues. CDR1 WSHSY and CDR2 SAAADI come from the germline V gene. As DNA, the CDR3 is TGCGCCAGCAGTGAAGAGGGAAGCACAGATACGCAGTATTTT. Protein product: CASSEEGSTDTQYF.